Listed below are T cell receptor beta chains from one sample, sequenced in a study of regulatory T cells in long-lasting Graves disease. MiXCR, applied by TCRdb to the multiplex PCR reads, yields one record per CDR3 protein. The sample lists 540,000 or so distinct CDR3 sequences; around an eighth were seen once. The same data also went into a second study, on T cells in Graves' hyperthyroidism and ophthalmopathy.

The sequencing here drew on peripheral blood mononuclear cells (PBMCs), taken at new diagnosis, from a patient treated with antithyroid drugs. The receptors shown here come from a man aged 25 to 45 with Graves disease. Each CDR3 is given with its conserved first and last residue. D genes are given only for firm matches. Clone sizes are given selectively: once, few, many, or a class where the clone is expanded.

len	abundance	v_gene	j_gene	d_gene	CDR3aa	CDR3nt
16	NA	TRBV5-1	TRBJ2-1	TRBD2	CASTLGPSGRGNEQFF	TGCGCCAGCACCCTTGGGCCTAGCGGGAGGGGGAATGAGCAGTTCTTC
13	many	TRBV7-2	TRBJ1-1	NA	CASSLDGRTEAFF	TGTGCCAGCAGCTTAGATGGGAGGACTGAAGCTTTCTTT
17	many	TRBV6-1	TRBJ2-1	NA	CASTRWLAGAGGYEQFF	TGTGCCAGCACCCGGTGGTTAGCGGGAGCAGGGGGCTATGAGCAGTTCTTC
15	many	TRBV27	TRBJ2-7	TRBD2	CASSLLAGGTYEQYF	TGTGCCAGCAGTTTATTGGCGGGAGGAACCTACGAGCAGTACTTC
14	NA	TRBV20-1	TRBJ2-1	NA	CSAREGGGYDEQFF	TGCAGTGCTAGGGAGGGAGGGGGCTACGATGAGCAGTTCTTC
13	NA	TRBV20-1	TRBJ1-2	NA	CSANKVLGYGYTF	TGCAGTGCTAATAAGGTTCTTGGCTATGGCTACACCTTC
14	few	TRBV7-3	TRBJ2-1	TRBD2	CASSPGLATGEQFF	TGTGCCAGCAGCCCGGGACTAGCGACTGGAGAGCAGTTCTTC
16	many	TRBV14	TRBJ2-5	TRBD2	CASSPSWGGREETQYF	TGTGCCAGCAGCCCTTCCTGGGGCGGGAGAGAAGAGACCCAGTACTTC
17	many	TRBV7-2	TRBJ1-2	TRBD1	CASSFPDRGPRDYGYTF	TGTGCCAGCAGCTTTCCCGACAGGGGGCCTCGGGACTATGGCTACACCTTC
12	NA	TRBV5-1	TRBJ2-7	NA	CASSRERDEQYF	TGCGCCAGCAGCAGGGAAAGAGACGAGCAGTACTTC
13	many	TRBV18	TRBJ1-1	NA	CASSPQVNTEAFF	TGTGCCAGCTCACCACAGGTGAACACTGAAGCTTTCTTT
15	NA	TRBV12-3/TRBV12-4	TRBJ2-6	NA	CASSFGGRGANALTF	TGTGCCAGCAGTTTTGGGGGGCGAGGGGCCAACGCCCTGACTTTC
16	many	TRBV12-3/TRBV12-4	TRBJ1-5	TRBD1	CASSHMGRGSNQPQHF	TGTGCCAGCAGCCACATGGGCAGGGGGAGCAATCAGCCCCAGCATTTT
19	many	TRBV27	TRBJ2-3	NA	CASSFTSPYNKVGTDTQYF	TGTGCCAGCAGTTTTACTAGTCCGTACAACAAGGTTGGCACAGATACGCAGTATTTT
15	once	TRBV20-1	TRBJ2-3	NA	CSARVERGRADTQYF	TGCAGTGCTAGAGTCGAGAGGGGGAGGGCAGATACGCAGTATTTT
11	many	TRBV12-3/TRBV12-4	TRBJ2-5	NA	CASSFVETQYF	TGTGCCAGCAGTTTTGTCGAGACCCAGTACTTC
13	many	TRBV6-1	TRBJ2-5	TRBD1	CASRNRGPETQYF	TGTGCCAGCAGGAACAGGGGGCCTGAGACCCAGTACTTC
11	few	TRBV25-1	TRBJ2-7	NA	CASSLGAHLYF	TGTGCCAGCAGTCTCGGGGCTCACCTCTACTTC
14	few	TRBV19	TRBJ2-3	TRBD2	CASNGREGPDTQYF	TGTGCCAGTAATGGGAGGGAAGGCCCAGATACGCAGTATTTT
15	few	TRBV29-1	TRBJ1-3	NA	CSVSQDRIGGNTIYF	TGCAGCGTTTCGCAAGACAGGATCGGAGGAAACACCATATATTTT
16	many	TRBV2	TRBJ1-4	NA	CASLQLADSTNEKLFF	TGTGCCAGCCTACAGCTAGCAGACTCAACTAATGAAAAACTGTTTTTT
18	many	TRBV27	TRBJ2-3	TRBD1	CASSLSPSTGPSTDTQYF	TGTGCCAGCAGTTTATCCCCTTCGACAGGGCCTAGCACAGATACGCAGTATTTT
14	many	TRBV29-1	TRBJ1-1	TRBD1	CSVEKGQGNTEAFF	TGCAGCGTTGAAAAGGGACAGGGAAACACTGAAGCTTTCTTT
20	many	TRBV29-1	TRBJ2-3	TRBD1	CSVDSHPGQGLRVRTDTQYF	TGCAGCGTTGATTCACATCCAGGACAGGGGCTGCGGGTCCGGACAGATACGCAGTATTTT
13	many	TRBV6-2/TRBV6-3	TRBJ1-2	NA	CASRQKANYGYTF	TGTGCCAGCAGGCAAAAAGCTAACTATGGCTACACCTTC
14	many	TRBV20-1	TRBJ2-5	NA	CSARAPGVRETQYF	TGCAGTGCTAGGGCCCCCGGTGTCCGAGAGACCCAGTACTTC
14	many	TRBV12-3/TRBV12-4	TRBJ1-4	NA	CASSGGFGDEKLFF	TGTGCCAGCAGCGGAGGGTTCGGCGATGAAAAACTGTTTTTT
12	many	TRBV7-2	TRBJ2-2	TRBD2	CASSLAVGELFF	TGTGCCAGCAGCCTAGCGGTCGGGGAGCTGTTTTTT
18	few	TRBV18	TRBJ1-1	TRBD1	CASSPRLRDRAENYEAFF	TGTGCCAGCTCACCAAGACTGCGGGACAGGGCAGAGAACTACGAAGCTTTCTTT
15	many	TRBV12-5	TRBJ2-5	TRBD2	CASEPGGPYGETQYF	TGTGCTAGTGAGCCGGGGGGGCCTTATGGAGAGACCCAGTACTTC
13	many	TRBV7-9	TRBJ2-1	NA	CASSLGQTPEQFF	TGTGCCAGCAGCTTAGGACAGACTCCTGAGCAGTTCTTC